Detailed here is one TCR beta chain. TCRdb keeps only in-frame clones here, not all; method: immunoSEQ multiplex PCR. The table has about 140,000 clones, 80% to 85% seen once. These data are taken from a study of blood T cell repertoires in COVID-19. The overall study: Samples representing acute and convalescent COVID-19 were sourced from the United States, Italy and Spain. T cells, B-cell-depleted T cells, or PBMCs provided the cDNA or gDNA that served as material.

After removal of 3 bases from V and 2 bases from J, the junction contained 12 bases not matched to a gene. The CDR3 is 17 residues long. Germline V gene sequence: CDR1 SGDLS, CDR2 YYNGEE. Across under 25 US areas, participants ranged in age from about 18 to 90 years. Donors were grouped by their self-reported clinical history. Sequences were obtained from PBMCs or T cells enriched from blood (not recorded which). This sequence joins TRBV9 and TRBJ1-2, with 8 bases identical to TRBD1. The TCR originated in a man between 40 and 49 years old with acute COVID-19. This CDR3 reads CASSDSSRGRFNYGYTF. The CDR3, as DNA: TGTGCCAGCAGCGATAGCTCCAGGGGGCGATTCAACTATGGCTACACCTTC.